The clone carrying this TCR beta chain was recorded at least ten times. Its antigen is not known. These data originate in a study of regulatory T cells in long-lasting Graves disease. Points from the study as a whole: Newly diagnosed patients had higher TCR diversity than persistent Graves' patients did.

Relying on iRepertoire HTBI primers and Arm-PCR of CDR3 regions, the team built TCR beta libraries. Each CDR3 protein gets one entry after TCRdb re-called the multiplex PCR reads with MiXCR. Of roughly 400,000 distinct CDR3 sequences listed, 20% to 25% are singletons. Time point indicated: persistent/refractory GD, antithyroid drugs over 5 years with positive TRAb. TCR sequences were obtained from RNA taken from PBMCs. Germline V gene sequence: CDR1 SGHTA, CDR2 FQGNSA. With V trimmed by 5 bases and J by 3 bases, 7 bases remained unmatched. CDR3 length equals 15 residues. The chain carries TRBV7-2 and TRBJ2-7; 10 bases map to TRBD2. The sample in question was peripheral blood mononuclear cells (PBMCs), obtained when the disease was refractory, from a patient treated with antithyroid drugs. This clonotype was obtained from a female donor with Graves disease. The CDR3 bases are TGTGCCAGCAGCCTTTTTAGGACTAGCGGCTACGAGCAGTACTTC. This codes for CASSLFRTSGYEQYF.